This is a list of T cell receptor beta chains from one sample in a study of graft-versus-host responses after intestinal transplantation. These receptors' antigens are unknown. Assay: immunoSEQ multiplex PCR; the TCRdb copy retains only in-frame clones and omits some. The data show 70,000 to 95,000 clones, approximately 92% seen once. This material consisted of unstimulated CD8+ T cells sorted from spleen or lymph node cells, taken before transplant. These receptors originate from a human donor who was the organ donor for an intestinal transplant. CDR3s include the opening cysteine and the closing phenylalanine or tryptophan. The D gene is left open where the match is weak. Clone size is given for some rows only: seen once, a few or many times, or a class if the clone is expanded.

DNA: TGTGCCAGCAGCCCAGGGGAAGGGTCTGAAGCTTTCTTT
CDR3: CASSPGEGSEAFF
size: -
V: TRBV28
length: 13
D: -
J: TRBJ1-1

DNA: TGTGCCAGCAGTTGGGGACTAGCGGGGGGAACAGATACGCAGTATTTT
CDR3: CASSWGLAGGTDTQYF
size: -
V: TRBV6-5
length: 16
D: TRBD2
J: TRBJ2-3

DNA: TGTGCCAGCAGCCAGGGGCCCCGGGGGGCTGAGCAGTTCTTC
CDR3: CASSQGPRGAEQFF
size: -
V: TRBV27
length: 14
D: -
J: TRBJ2-1

DNA: TGTGCCAGCATCCCCGCCTGGGACAGCACCTACAATGAGCAGTTCTTC
CDR3: CASIPAWDSTYNEQFF
size: -
V: TRBV5-6
length: 16
D: TRBD1
J: TRBJ2-1

DNA: TGTGCCAGTGAGCCGGGACAGAGAAACATTCAGTACTTC
CDR3: CASEPGQRNIQYF
size: -
V: TRBV19
length: 13
D: TRBD1
J: TRBJ2-4

DNA: TGTGCCAGTACCCTAGGGGAGGGGAACACTGAAGCTTTCTTT
CDR3: CASTLGEGNTEAFF
size: once
V: TRBV19
length: 14
D: -
J: TRBJ1-1

DNA: TGCGCCAGCAGCCAAGAACCCCAAACTAGCGGGCCCACAGATACGCAGTATTTT
CDR3: CASSQEPQTSGPTDTQYF
size: -
V: TRBV4-1
length: 18
D: TRBD2
J: TRBJ2-3

DNA: TGTGCCAGCAGCCGATCCCCTTCCGGGGCCAAAAACATTCAGTACTTC
CDR3: CASSRSPSGAKNIQYF
size: -
V: TRBV7-9
length: 16
D: -
J: TRBJ2-4

DNA: TGTGCCAGCGGGGAGGGGGGTCCCTCCTACGAGCAGTACTTC
CDR3: CASGEGGPSYEQYF
size: once
V: TRBV9
length: 14
D: -
J: TRBJ2-7

DNA: TGTGCCATCAGTGAGTCCTGGTGGGACAGGTTAAATGAGCAGTTCTTC
CDR3: CAISESWWDRLNEQFF
size: -
V: TRBV10-3
length: 16
D: TRBD1
J: TRBJ2-1

DNA: TGTGCCACCAGCGGGACGGGACAGGGAGGGAACAATGAGCAGTTCTTC
CDR3: CATSGTGQGGNNEQFF
size: -
V: TRBV15
length: 16
D: TRBD1
J: TRBJ2-1

DNA: TGTGCCACCCCAGGGTTCTCCCTTGAAGCTTTCTTT
CDR3: CATPGFSLEAFF
size: -
V: TRBV7-3
length: 12
D: -
J: TRBJ1-1

DNA: TGTGCCAGCAGTGGGGGGACTCCCAATGAGCAGTTCTTC
CDR3: CASSGGTPNEQFF
size: -
V: TRBV2
length: 13
D: -
J: TRBJ2-1

DNA: TGTGCCTCGGCTAGCGGGACCCTCCAAGAGACCCAGTACTTC
CDR3: CASASGTLQETQYF
size: -
V: TRBV28
length: 14
D: TRBD2
J: TRBJ2-5

DNA: TGTGCCAGCTCACCTGGCAGTTTGCGAGGACAAGAGACCCAGTACTTC
CDR3: CASSPGSLRGQETQYF
size: -
V: TRBV18
length: 16
D: -
J: TRBJ2-5

DNA: TGCGCCAGCAGCCAAGATATCCTAGCGGGAAACAATGAGCAGTTCTTC
CDR3: CASSQDILAGNNEQFF
size: -
V: TRBV4-1
length: 16
D: TRBD2
J: TRBJ2-1

DNA: TGTGCCAGCAGTCCGCGGGGGGGCACAGATACGCAGTATTTT
CDR3: CASSPRGGTDTQYF
size: -
V: TRBV6-4
length: 14
D: TRBD2
J: TRBJ2-3